Following are 21 T cell receptor beta chains from one sample sequenced in a study of Ad26.COV2.S vaccination and SARS-CoV-2 variants. Treatment denoted: around 19 received Ad26.COV2.S at low or high dose, single or two shots; roughly five received placebo; per-sample allocation not given. Vaccine and placebo recipients were sampled on day 63 after the first injection. Profiling relied on immunoSEQ multiplex PCR, and the TCRdb table lists in-frame clones only, not all of them. Of approximately 350,000 clones in the sample, over 75% were seen once. The sequencing here drew on peripheral blood, taken in a trial of Ad26.COV2.S vaccine versus placebo. All receptors come from a person aged 18 to 65 who received the Ad26.COV2.S COVID-19 vaccine or a placebo.

The CDR3 is CASSVPLGEQYF. The DNA for the CDR3 is TGCGCCAGCAGTGTCCCATTGGGCGAGCAGTACTTC. This chain connects TRBV10-2 to TRBJ2-7; D gene unclear. Germline V gene sequence: CDR1 WSHSY, CDR2 SAAADI. V was trimmed by 4 bases and J by 6 bases, leaving 10 bases between them. The CDR3 sequence is 12 residues long.

The count of this clone is one. The chain joins TRBV5-1 to TRBJ1-4; 10 bases are a match to TRBD1. The CDR3 runs to 16 residues. The germline CDR1 and CDR2 sequences are SGHRS and YFSETQ. J was trimmed by 7 bases and V by 4 bases; bases with no gene match: 10. CDR3 amino acids: CASSPDMDRGFEKLFF. CDR3 sequence (DNA): TGCGCCAGCAGCCCGGACATGGACAGGGGGTTTGAAAAACTGTTTTTT.

CDR3 DNA: TGTGCCAGTAGTAGGACTAGCGGGGACTACGAGCAGTACTTC. This gives the protein CASSRTSGDYEQYF. The V call is TRBV19, the J call TRBJ2-7, with 12 positions matching TRBD2. The CDR3 loop spans 14 amino acids. CDR1 is LNHDA and CDR2 is SQIVND in the germline V gene (reference sequence). J gave up 3 bases and V 4 bases, and 1 base lay outside the gene matches.

The CDR3 DNA reads as TGCGCCAGCAGCAGTTCTGACTGGGGCACTGAAGCTTTCTTT. This sequence encodes CASSSSDWGTEAFF. V and J are TRBV4-1 and TRBJ1-1; D unresolved. V dropped 5 bases and J dropped 4 bases, with 14 bases sitting between them. The CDR3 is 14 amino acids. Per germline, CDR1 MGHRA and CDR2 YSYEKL.

The chain joins TRBV27 to TRBJ2-3, with a possible D match to TRBD2 (7 bases). Germline CDR1 MNHEY, CDR2 SMNVEV (reference sequence). The CDR3 is 16 residues long. V gave up 6 bases and J gave up 5 bases, with 21 bases separating them. The CDR3 protein is CASSHSRGAPGDTQYF. DNA for the CDR3: TGTGCCAGCAGCCACAGCCGGGGGGCCCCGGGAGATACGCAGTATTTT.

The V and J genes are TRBV14 and TRBJ2-3; TRBD2 might be the D (6 bases). V lost 4 bases to trimming and J lost 0 bases, with 11 bases between them. CDR3 length: 15 amino acids. Germline lookup yields CDR1 SGHDN and CDR2 FVKESK. CDR3 DNA sequence: TGTGCCAGCAGCCTAGGGACTTATAGCACAGATACGCAGTATTTT. Translated, it gives CASSLGTYSTDTQYF.

This chain uses TRBV18 with TRBJ1-2, with no clear D. With 6 bases removed from V and 0 bases from J, the gap between germline ends came to 11 bases. The CDR3 runs 14 residues. Looked up from germline, CDR1 is KGHSH and CDR2 is LQKENI. This CDR3 reads CASSSSETNYGYTF. The CDR3 DNA sequence: TGTGCCAGCTCCTCAAGCGAAACTAACTATGGCTACACCTTC.

J is TRBJ1-2 and V is TRBV4-1; 7 bases map to TRBD1. Per the germline V gene, CDR1 is MGHRA and CDR2 is YSYEKL. Unmatched junction bases numbered 9, after V lost 0 bases and J lost 8 bases. CDR3 length equals 15 residues. This chain's CDR3 is CASSQEWATGWGYTF. The CDR3 DNA reads as TGCGCCAGCAGCCAAGAATGGGCGACAGGGTGGGGCTACACCTTC.

The chain employs TRBV29-1 and TRBJ2-2, with a weak D call TRBD1 (5 bases). The CDR3 sequence is 14 residues long. Trimming removed 1 base from V and 2 bases from J, with 8 bases in between. In germline, CDR1 is SQVTM, CDR2 ANQGSEA. CDR3 protein: CSVEGQPNTGELFF. The CDR3 DNA sequence: TGCAGCGTTGAAGGACAGCCCAACACCGGGGAGCTGTTTTTT.

This chain uses TRBV19 with TRBJ2-3; weak D call: TRBD2 (5 bases). CDR1 and CDR2 from the germline V gene are LNHDA and SQIVND (reference sequence). This CDR3 is 11 amino acids long. V gave up 9 bases and J gave up 6 bases, with 10 bases separating them. The CDR3 spells CASDSGDTQYF. The CDR3 bases are TGTGCCAGCGATTCGGGGGATACGCAGTATTTT.

The V gene is TRBV4-2, the J gene TRBJ2-2, with D perhaps assigned TRBD1 or TRBD2 (5 bases each). V lost 2 bases and J 0 bases, leaving 13 bases between the germline ends. Germline V gives CDR1 LGHNA, CDR2 YNFKEQ. The CDR3 sequence is 17 residues long. In DNA, the CDR3 is TGTGCCAGCAGCCAAATGGGACGGCTGTCGAACACCGGGGAGCTGTTTTTT. Translation: CASSQMGRLSNTGELFF.

The rearrangement uses TRBV5-1 and TRBJ2-3; possible D gene TRBD2, 5 bases. The germline V gene has CDR1 SGHRS and CDR2 YFSETQ. The V gene lost 0 bases and the J gene lost 3 bases, with 8 bases spanning the gap. The CDR3 is 14 residues long. CDR3 bases: TGCGCCAGCAGCTTGGTTCGAGGGACAGATACGCAGTATTTT. This translates into CASSLVRGTDTQYF.

The chain joins TRBV14 to TRBJ1-6; 8 nucleotides line up with TRBD1. The V gene end was trimmed by 1 base and the J gene end by 6 bases; junction bases not matched to a gene: 5. Germline V gene data show CDR1 as SGHDN and CDR2 as FVKESK. The CDR3 has 16 residues. DNA for the CDR3: TGTGCCAGCAGCCAAGCTTTTGGACAGGGTAATTCACCCCTCCACTTT. Protein product: CASSQAFGQGNSPLHF.

The chain carries TRBV11-2 and TRBJ1-4; the D gene is possibly TRBD1 (5 bases). V lost 6 bases, J lost 14 bases, and 19 bases lay in between. Per germline, CDR1 SGHAT and CDR2 FQNNGV. The CDR3 loop spans 13 amino acids. As DNA, the CDR3 is TGTGCCAGCAGTTTTCTTTATAGGGGTGAGCTGTTTTTT. Its protein is CASSFLYRGELFF.

CDR3 coding DNA: TGTGCCAGCAGCTTCCAGGACAGGCGGTCTAATGAAAAACTGTTTTTT. Encoded protein: CASSFQDRRSNEKLFF. V is TRBV5-4 and J is TRBJ1-4; 7 bases are shared with TRBD1. The CDR3 spans 16 residues. With 2 bases clipped from V and 3 bases from J, the junction kept 7 bases outside the gene matches. CDR1 and CDR2 from the germline V gene are SGHNT and YYREEE (reference sequence).

The count of this clone is one. CDR3 in amino acids: CASSSLGTTTTNEKLFF. The CDR3 region has the DNA TGTGCCAGCAGTTCGCTCGGGACAACAACAACTAATGAAAAACTGTTTTTT. The V and J genes are TRBV6-2 or TRBV6-3 and TRBJ1-4; weak D call: TRBD1 (6 bases). The CDR3 has 17 amino acids. Trimming took off 4 bases at V and 0 bases at J, with 15 bases between the two ends. Germline-derived CDR1 and CDR2 are MNHEY and SVGEGT.

This clone was detected a few times. The V call is TRBV3-1 (or the pseudogene TRBV3-2), the J call TRBJ1-4, with D unclear. Germline CDR1 and CDR2: LGHDT and YNNKEL (reference sequence). The CDR3 length is 14 residues. Trimming removed 3 bases at V and 7 bases at J, with 12 bases between. The CDR3 protein is CASSHPAGLEKLFF. Here the CDR3 DNA reads TGTGCCAGCAGCCACCCGGCAGGCCTTGAAAAACTGTTTTTT.

This clone showed up just once. The chain combines TRBV7-3 with TRBJ2-1; 8 bases line up with TRBD1. The CDR3 runs to 16 residues. CDR1 is SGHTA and CDR2 is FQGTGA in the germline V gene. J was trimmed by 4 bases and V by 0 bases; bases with no gene match: 5. CDR3 DNA: TGTGCCAGCAGCTTAACTACAGGGGGTTTTTACAATGAGCAGTTCTTC. This gives the protein CASSLTTGGFYNEQFF.

The rearrangement joins TRBV30 to TRBJ2-3; D gene ambiguous. The CDR3 sequence is 11 residues long. The germline V and J ends were trimmed by 4 bases and 5 bases, with 7 bases remaining between them. CDR1 and CDR2 (germline): GTSNPN, SVGIG (reference sequence). CDR3 region: CAWIVGDTQYF. The CDR3 coding sequence is TGTGCCTGGATTGTTGGAGATACGCAGTATTTT.

The J gene is TRBJ1-6, the V gene TRBV6-6; D might be TRBD1 (5 bases). CDR1 is MNHNY, CDR2 SVGAGI, per germline (reference sequence). Trimming took off 0 bases at V and 9 bases at J, with 12 bases between the two ends. The CDR3 is 15 amino acids. The CDR3 is CASSYSETAISPLHF. CDR3 DNA sequence: TGTGCCAGCAGTTACTCTGAGACAGCCATTTCACCCCTCCACTTT.

The rearrangement joins TRBV2 to TRBJ2-4; tentative D call: TRBD1 (5 bases). V lost 10 bases and J lost 3, with 16 bases in between. The CDR3 length is 14 residues. The germline gives CDR1 SNHLY, CDR2 FYNNEI. The CDR3 DNA is TGTGCCACCACCCCCCAGGGTGGCAAAAACATTCAGTACTTC. It yields the protein CATTPQGGKNIQYF.